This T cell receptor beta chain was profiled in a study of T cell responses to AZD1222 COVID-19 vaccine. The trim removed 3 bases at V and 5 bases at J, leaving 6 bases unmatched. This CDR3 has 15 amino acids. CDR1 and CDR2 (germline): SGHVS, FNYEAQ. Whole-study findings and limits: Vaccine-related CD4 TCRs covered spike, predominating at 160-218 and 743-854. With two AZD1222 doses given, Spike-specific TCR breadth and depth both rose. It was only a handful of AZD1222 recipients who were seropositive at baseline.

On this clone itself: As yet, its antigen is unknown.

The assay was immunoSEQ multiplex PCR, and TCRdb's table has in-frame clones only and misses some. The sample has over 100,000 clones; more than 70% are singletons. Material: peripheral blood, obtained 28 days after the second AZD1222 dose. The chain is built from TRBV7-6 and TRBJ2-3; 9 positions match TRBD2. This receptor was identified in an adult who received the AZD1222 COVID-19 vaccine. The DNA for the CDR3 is TGTGCCAGCAGCTTTGGGGTTAGCGGGGGAGATACGCAGTATTTT. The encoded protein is CASSFGVSGGDTQYF.